This T cell receptor beta chain was sequenced for a study of T cell repertoires in cytomegalovirus infection. This clonotype came up many times. Its antigen is not known. The V end was cut by 5 bases, the J end by 4 bases, with 9 bases between. Germline assignment: CDR1 SGHTA and CDR2 FQGNSA. This CDR3 spans 13 amino acids. TCRdb fed the reads into MiXCR, producing one record per CDR3 protein. Found here are some 120,000 distinct CDR3 sequences, around a tenth of them singletons; the top ten hold approximately 30%. The source material was PBMCs, sequenced either directly or after in vitro stimulation (not recorded which). The chain carries TRBV7-2 and TRBJ2-1; D unclear. The sequence was obtained from a human donor in good health (CMV status not recorded). Some clones in this sample may be carry-over from other donors' samples. The chain's CDR3 is CASSLNLYNEQFF. In DNA form, the CDR3 reads TGTGCCAGCAGCCTTAACTTATACAATGAGCAGTTCTTC.